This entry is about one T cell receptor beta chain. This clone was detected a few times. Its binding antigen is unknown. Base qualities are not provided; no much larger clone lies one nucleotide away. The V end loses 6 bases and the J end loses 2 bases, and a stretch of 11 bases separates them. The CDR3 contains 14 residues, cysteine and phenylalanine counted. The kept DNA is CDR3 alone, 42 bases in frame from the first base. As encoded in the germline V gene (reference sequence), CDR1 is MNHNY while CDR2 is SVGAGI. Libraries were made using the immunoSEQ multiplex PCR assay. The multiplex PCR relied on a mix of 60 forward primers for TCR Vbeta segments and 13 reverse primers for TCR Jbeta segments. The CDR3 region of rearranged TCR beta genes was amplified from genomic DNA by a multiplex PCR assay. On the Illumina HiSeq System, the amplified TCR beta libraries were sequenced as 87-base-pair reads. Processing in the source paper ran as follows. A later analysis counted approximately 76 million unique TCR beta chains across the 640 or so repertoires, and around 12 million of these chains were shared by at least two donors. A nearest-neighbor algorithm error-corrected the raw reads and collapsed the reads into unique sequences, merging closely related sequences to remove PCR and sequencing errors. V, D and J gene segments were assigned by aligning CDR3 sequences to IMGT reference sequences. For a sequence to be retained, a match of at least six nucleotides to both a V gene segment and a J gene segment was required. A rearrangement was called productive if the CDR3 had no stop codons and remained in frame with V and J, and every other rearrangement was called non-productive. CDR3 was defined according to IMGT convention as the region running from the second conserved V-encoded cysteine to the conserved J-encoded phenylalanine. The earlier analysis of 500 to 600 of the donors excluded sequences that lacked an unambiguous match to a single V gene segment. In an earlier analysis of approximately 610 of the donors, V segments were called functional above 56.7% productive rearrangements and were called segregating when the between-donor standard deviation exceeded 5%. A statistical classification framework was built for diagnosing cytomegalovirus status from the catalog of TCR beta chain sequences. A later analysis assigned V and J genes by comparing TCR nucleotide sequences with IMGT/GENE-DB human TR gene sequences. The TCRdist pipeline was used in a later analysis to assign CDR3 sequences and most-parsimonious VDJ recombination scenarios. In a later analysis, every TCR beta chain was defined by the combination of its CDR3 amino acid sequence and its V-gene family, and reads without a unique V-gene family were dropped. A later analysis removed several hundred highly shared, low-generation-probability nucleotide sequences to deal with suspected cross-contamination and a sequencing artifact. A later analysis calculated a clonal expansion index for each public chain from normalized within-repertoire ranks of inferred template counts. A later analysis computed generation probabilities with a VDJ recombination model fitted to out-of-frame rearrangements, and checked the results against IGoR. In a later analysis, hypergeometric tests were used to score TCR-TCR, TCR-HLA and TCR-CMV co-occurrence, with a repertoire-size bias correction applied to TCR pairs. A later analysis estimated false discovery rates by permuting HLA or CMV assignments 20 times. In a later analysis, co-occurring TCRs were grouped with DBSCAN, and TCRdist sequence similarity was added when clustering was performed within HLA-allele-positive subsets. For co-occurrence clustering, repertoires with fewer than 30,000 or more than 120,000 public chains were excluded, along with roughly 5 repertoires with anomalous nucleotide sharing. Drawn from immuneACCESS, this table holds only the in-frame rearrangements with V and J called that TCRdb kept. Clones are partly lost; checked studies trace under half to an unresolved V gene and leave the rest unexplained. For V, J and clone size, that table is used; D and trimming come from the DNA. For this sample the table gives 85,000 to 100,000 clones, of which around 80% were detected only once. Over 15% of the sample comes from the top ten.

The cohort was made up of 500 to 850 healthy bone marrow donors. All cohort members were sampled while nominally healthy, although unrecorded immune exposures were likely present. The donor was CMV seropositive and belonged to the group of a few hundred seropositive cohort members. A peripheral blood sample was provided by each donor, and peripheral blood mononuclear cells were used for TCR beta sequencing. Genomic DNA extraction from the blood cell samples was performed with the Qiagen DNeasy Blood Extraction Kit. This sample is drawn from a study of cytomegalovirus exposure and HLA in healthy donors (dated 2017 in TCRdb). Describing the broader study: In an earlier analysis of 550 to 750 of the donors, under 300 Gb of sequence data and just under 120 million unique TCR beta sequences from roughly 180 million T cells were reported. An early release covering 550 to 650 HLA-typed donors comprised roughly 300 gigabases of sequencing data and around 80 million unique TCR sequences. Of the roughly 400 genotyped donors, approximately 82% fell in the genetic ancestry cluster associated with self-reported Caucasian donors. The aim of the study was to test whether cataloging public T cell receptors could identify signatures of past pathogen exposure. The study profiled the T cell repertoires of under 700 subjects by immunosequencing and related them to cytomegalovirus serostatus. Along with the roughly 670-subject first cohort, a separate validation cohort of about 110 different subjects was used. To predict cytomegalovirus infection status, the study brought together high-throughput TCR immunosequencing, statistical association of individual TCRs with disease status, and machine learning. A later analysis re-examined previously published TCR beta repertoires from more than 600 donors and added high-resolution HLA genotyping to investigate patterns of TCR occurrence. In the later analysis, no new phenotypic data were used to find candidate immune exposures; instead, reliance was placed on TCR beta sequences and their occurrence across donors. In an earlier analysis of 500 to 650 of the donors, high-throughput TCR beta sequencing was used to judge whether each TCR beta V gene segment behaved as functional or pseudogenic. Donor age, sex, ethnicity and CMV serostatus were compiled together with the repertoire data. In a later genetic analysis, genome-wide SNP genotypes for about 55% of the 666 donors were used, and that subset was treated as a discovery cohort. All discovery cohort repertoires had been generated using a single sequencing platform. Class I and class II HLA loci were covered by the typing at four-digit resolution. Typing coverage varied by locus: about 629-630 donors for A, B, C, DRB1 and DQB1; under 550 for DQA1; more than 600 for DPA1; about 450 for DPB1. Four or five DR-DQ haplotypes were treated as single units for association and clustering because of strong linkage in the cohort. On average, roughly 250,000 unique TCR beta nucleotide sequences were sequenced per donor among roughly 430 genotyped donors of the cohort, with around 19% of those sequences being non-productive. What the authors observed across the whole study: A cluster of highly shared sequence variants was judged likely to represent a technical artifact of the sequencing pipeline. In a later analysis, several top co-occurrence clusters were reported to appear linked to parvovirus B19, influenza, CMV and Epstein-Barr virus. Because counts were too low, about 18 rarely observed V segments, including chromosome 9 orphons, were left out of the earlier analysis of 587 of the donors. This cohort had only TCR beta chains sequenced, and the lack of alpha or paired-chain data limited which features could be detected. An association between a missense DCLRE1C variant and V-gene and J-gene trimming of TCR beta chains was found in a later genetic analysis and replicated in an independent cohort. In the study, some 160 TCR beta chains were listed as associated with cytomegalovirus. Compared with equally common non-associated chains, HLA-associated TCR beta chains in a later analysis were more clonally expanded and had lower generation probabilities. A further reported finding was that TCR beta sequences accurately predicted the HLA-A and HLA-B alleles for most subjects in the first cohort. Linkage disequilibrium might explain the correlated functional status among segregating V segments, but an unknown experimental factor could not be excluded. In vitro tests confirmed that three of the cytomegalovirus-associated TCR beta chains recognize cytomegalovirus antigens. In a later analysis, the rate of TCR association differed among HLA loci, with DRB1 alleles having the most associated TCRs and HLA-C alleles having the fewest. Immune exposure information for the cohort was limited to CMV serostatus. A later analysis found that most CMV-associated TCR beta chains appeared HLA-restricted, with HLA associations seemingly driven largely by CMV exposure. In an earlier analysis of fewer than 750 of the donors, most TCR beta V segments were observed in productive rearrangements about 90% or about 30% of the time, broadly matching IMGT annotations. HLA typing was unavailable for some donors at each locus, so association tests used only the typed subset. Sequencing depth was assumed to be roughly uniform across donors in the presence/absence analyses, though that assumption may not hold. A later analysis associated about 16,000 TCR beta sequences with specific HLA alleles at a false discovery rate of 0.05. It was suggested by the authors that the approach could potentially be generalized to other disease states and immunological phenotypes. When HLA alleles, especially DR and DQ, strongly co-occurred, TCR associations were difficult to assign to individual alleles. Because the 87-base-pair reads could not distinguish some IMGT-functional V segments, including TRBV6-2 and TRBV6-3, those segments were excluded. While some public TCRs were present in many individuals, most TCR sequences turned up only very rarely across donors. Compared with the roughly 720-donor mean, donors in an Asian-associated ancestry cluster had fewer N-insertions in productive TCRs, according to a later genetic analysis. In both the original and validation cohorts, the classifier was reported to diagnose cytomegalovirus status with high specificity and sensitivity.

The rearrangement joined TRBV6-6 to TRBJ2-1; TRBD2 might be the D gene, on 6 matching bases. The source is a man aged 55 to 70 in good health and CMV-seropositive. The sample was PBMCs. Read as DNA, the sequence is TGTGCCAGCAGCCTCGGGGGAACCTACAATGAGCAGTTCTTC. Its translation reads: CASSLGGTYNEQFF.